The clone carrying this T cell receptor (beta chain) was counted once. Produced via immunoSEQ multiplex PCR; TCRdb's table is partial and in-frame only. Of about 84,000 clones in the sample, less than 98% are singletons; the top ten hold 0.15% to 0.2%. Trimming removed 0 bases at V and 2 bases at J, with 20 bases between. CDR1 is MGHRA and CDR2 is YSYEKL in the germline V gene. The CDR3 runs 18 residues. This entry belongs to a study of technical replicates of blood from several donors. The rearrangement links TRBV4-1 to TRBJ2-7; a possible D gene is TRBD2 (7 bases). Sequences were obtained from T cells isolated from PBMCs. The TCR originated in a human donor in good health. The CDR3 region is CASSQETGLAADPYEQYF. CDR3 bases: TGCGCCAGCAGCCAAGAAACAGGGCTAGCGGCGGACCCCTACGAGCAGTACTTC.